This T cell receptor beta chain originates from a study of blood T cell repertoires in COVID-19. Study background: Specimens from acute and convalescent COVID-19 originated in the United States, Italy and Spain. PBMCs, B-cell-depleted T cells, or T cells provided the cDNA or gDNA that made up the material.

Participants had their cohort set by participant-reported clinical history. Details on this clone: The identical CDR3 is also encoded by other nucleotide sequences in the sample.

Clones were read by immunoSEQ multiplex PCR, and TCRdb kept only the in-frame ones, dropping some. The table lists about 180,000 clones, more than 75% of them singletons, with roughly 1.2% in the top ten. The CDR3 has 15 residues. Germline CDR1 SGDLS, CDR2 YYNGEE. Trimming took 2 bases from V and 0 from J, leaving 6 bases between them. Material for sequencing was PBMCs or T cells enriched from blood (not recorded which). This receptor was taken from a human donor with acute COVID-19. The donor label of this sample is uncertain. The gene calls are TRBV9 and TRBJ1-6; D unresolved. In nucleotides, the CDR3 is TGTGCCAGCAGCGTGGGGAGCTCCTATAATTCACCCCTCCACTTT. Translated, it gives CASSVGSSYNSPLHF. Full variable domain (outside the CDR3, taken from reference TRBV9 and TRBJ1-6): DSGVTQTPKHLITATGQRVTLRCSPRSGDLSVYWYQQSLDQGLQFLIQYYNGEERAKGNILERFSAQQFPDLHSELNLSSLELGDSALYFCASSVGSSYNSPLHFGNGTRLTVT.